This TCR beta chain was sequenced for a study of blood T cell repertoires in COVID-19 (dated by TCRdb to the early 2020s). Some background on the complete study: Samples covering the acute and convalescent phases of COVID-19 were provided by collaborators in the United States, Italy and Spain. The prospective study material was composed of cDNA or gDNA derived from T cells, B-cell-depleted T cells, or PBMCs. Subjects who had been exposed to COVID-19, were actively infected with it, or had recovered from it provided the deeply sampled blood TCRbeta repertoires that made up the dataset. The repertoires were released in a freely available public database intended as a resource for research on the immune response to SARS-CoV-2. The samples were drawn from the first 160 participants of the ongoing ImmuneRACE study and from 950 to 1,500 subjects provided by 6 global collaborators. A de-identified subject ID, COVID-19 status, age in years and sex were almost always included in the sample metadata. Where available, HLA class I and class II types were obtained from metadata supplied by the sample provider rather than from assay-based typing. The study at large found these results: The amount of clinical and demographic metadata varied by source and participant and was provided uncurated.

Of note for this clone: No antigen is known for it. No quality values exist for individual bases; no much larger clone is one base distant.

TCRbeta CDR3 regions were amplified from genomic DNA by means of the immunoSEQ Assay, a bias-controlled multiplex PCR. From the authors' description of their analysis: Within the assay, amplification of reference gene primers was used to estimate how many nucleated cells each sample contained. To quantify the absolute abundance of each unique TCRbeta CDR3 rearrangement, sequence reads were collapsed and filtered. Productive Simpson clonality was computed per sample as the square root of Simpson's diversity index over productive rearrangements. Entries here come from immuneACCESS through TCRdb and include only in-frame sequences with V and J called. Some clones fail to appear in such tables; in the studies checked, an unresolved V gene covers under half of the shortfall, and the cause of the remainder is unknown. V, J and clone size are those of that table, while D and trimming were read from the DNA. Counted in this sample were 150,000 to 200,000 clones; about four fifths of them appeared once. In total, the top ten clones hold roughly 11% of the sample.

Including the terminal cysteine and phenylalanine, the CDR3 comprises 16 residues. CDR3 DNA is the only sequence kept; it has 48 bases, read in frame from the first base. Trimming accounts for 4 bases at V and 8 bases at J, while the number of junction bases matched to no gene is 9. The CDR1 and CDR2 encoded by the germline V gene (reference sequence) are MNHEY and SMNVEV. In the prospective study, participants were 18 to 89 years old, resided in approximately 25 geographic areas of the United States, and were enrolled through a virtual design. In the prospective study, cohorts were assigned on the basis of participant-reported clinical history obtained from a screening survey and a study questionnaire. Recovered participants in ImmuneRACE Cohort 3 were defined as having two consecutive negative NP/OP PCR tests, clearance from a healthcare professional, or resolution of symptoms. In the prospective study, mobile phlebotomists collected whole blood, serum and a nasopharyngeal or oropharyngeal swab from each participant. Participants in the prospective study had the option to provide additional blood draws and questionnaires over a roughly two-month period. Blood samples from the prospective study were shipped frozen or at room temperature prior to DNA extraction.

This TCR was recovered from a man aged 45-65 years who had recovered from COVID-19. Here the chain combines TRBV27 and TRBJ2-2; the central 11 bases match TRBD1. Material for sequencing was PBMCs or T cells enriched from blood (not recorded which). In nucleotide form, the sequence is TGTGCCAGCAGTTCTCGGGACAGGGGGTTGGCAGGGGAGCTGTTTTTT. The translation is CASSSRDRGLAGELFF.